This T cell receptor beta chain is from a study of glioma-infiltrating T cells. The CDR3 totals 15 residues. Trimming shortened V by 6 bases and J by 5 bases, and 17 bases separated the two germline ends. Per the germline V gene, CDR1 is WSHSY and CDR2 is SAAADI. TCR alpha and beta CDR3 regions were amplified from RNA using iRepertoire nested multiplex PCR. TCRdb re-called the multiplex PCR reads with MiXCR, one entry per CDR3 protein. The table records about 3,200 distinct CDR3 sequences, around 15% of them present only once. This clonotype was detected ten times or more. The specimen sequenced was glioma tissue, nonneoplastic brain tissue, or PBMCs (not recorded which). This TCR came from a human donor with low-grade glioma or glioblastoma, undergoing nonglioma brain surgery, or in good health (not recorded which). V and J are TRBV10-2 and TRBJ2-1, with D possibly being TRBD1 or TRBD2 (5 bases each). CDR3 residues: CASRVGPRGDNEQFF. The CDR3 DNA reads TGCGCCAGCAGGGTAGGGCCTAGAGGGGACAATGAGCAGTTCTTC.